This TCR beta chain appears in the sequencing data of a study of CD8+ T cells in alopecia areata. Background on the study: Tofacitinib exposure lasted 6 to 18 months, followed by 6 months off drug. Whole-study findings and limits: Lesional tissue from the scalp (especially in alopecia totalis/universalis) showed higher clonality than normal scalp. Numerous expanded lesional clones remained in scalp and blood during tofacitinib.

Treatment meaning: oral pan-JAK inhibitor, 5-10 mg twice daily. PBMCs yielded sorted CD4+ and CD8+ T cells. This clone came up a few times. What it binds is not known. RNA was extracted and reverse transcribed into cDNA as the sequencing template. Sequenced by immunoSEQ multiplex PCR; TCRdb stores in-frame clones only, minus some. The sample consists of some 200,000 clones, about 60% of them appearing once. The CDR3 has 16 residues. J gave up 4 bases and V 3 bases, and 8 bases lay outside the gene matches. CDR1 ENHRY and CDR2 SYGVKD come from the germline V gene. Sample: CD4+ T cells sorted from blood, taken at week 4, from a patient treated with tofacitinib. The rearrangement links TRBV10-3 to TRBJ2-3, with 9 bases identical to TRBD1. The receptor's source is a human donor with alopecia areata. The CDR3 DNA reads as TGTGCCATCAGTGATCCGGGACAGGGAGGCCCAGATACGCAGTATTTT. Translating it yields CAISDPGQGGPDTQYF.